The 27 T cell receptor beta chains presented below share a single source sample, sequenced in a study of shared clonotypes between healthy human individuals (dated by TCRdb to about 2020). Receptor libraries were prepared by the immunoSEQ multiplex PCR assay. TCRdb re-hosts the immuneACCESS table, in-frame sequences only. Its copies lack some clones; in the studies checked, an unresolved V gene accounts for under half of them, and the cause for the rest is not known. The sample profile shows roughly 2.1 million clones; 93% of them were found once. The ten largest make up under 2% of the sample. CD8 naive samples were obtained by positive selection for CCR7 among CD45RO-negative cells, yielding a CD45RA+CCR7+ population from which TemRA cells were excluded. Sequenced sample: naive CD8+ T cells from PBMCs. What the cell subset or site label conveys for this sample: CD45RA+CCR7+. The receptors come from a man between 18 and 29 years old in good health. Some clones in this sample may be carry-over from other donors' samples.

Of note for this clone: The sample has other DNA sequences that encode this CDR3 too. V gene TRBV27 combines with J gene TRBJ2-7; D could derive from TRBD1 or TRBD2 (6 bases each). The CDR3 runs 16 residues. V dropped 0 bases and J dropped 2 bases, with 14 bases sitting between them. CDR1 and CDR2 (germline): MNHEY, SMNVEV (reference sequence). CDR3 coding DNA: TGTGCCAGCAGTTTATCGGCGGGGACACTTACCTACGAGCAGTACTTC. Translated, it gives CASSLSAGTLTYEQYF.

The V and J genes are TRBV7-6 and TRBJ2-7, with 7 nucleotides matching TRBD1. This CDR3 is built from 18 residues. Germline V CDR1 and CDR2: SGHVS, FNYEAQ. The V gene end was trimmed by 1 base and the J gene end by 3 bases; junction bases not matched to a gene: 15. The CDR3 protein is CASSLVGPGDSPIYEQYF. The DNA for the CDR3 is TGTGCCAGCAGCTTAGTGGGTCCAGGGGACAGCCCGATCTACGAGCAGTACTTC.

V is TRBV7-9 and J is TRBJ1-1; 7 bases line up with TRBD1. After removal of 5 bases from V and 5 bases from J, the junction contained 8 bases not matched to a gene. The CDR3 runs to 14 residues. Germline lookup yields CDR1 SEHNR and CDR2 FQNEAQ (reference sequence). The CDR3 loop is CASSPGTARTEAFF. In DNA, the CDR3 is TGTGCCAGCAGCCCAGGGACAGCGAGAACTGAAGCTTTCTTT.

The sample holds one count of this clone. The rearrangement links TRBV4-3 to TRBJ2-5; D is perhaps TRBD1 (6 bases). The assigned J gene may be wrong: the sequence end matches TRBJ2-7 better. The V gene's germline CDR1 is LGHNA and CDR2 YSLEER. This CDR3 region has 15 residues. The CDR3 nucleotides read TGCGCCAGCAGCCAAGAAGTGGGGGCTCAGTACGAGCAGTACTTC. It codes for CASSQEVGAQYEQYF.

The rearrangement joins TRBV30 to TRBJ1-2; D is unresolved. Germline CDR1 and CDR2: GTSNPN and SVGIG (reference sequence). Trimming took off 4 bases at V and 5 bases at J, with 11 bases between the two ends. This CDR3 is 12 amino acids long. CDR3 DNA: TGTGCCTGGAATAAGTTTGGTTATGGCTACACCTTC. Translating it yields CAWNKFGYGYTF.

The chain has TRBV2 and TRBJ2-1; 11 positions agree with TRBD1. Trimming cost V 2 bases and J 6 bases; bases outside gene matches: 3. This CDR3 is built from 15 residues. Germline V CDR1 and CDR2: SNHLY, FYNNEI. This chain's CDR3 is CASSEWDRGVNEQFF. CDR3 bases: TGTGCCAGCAGTGAATGGGACAGGGGGGTCAATGAGCAGTTCTTC.

J is TRBJ1-4 and V is TRBV27; D is unresolved. The V and J ends lost 3 bases and 7 bases respectively, with 12 bases between them. There are 14 residues in the CDR3. CDR1 and CDR2 (germline): MNHEY, SMNVEV (reference sequence). The CDR3, as DNA: TGTGCCAGCAGTTTTCTGGGGAGGCCTGAAAAACTGTTTTTT. It yields the protein CASSFLGRPEKLFF.

The chain employs TRBV4-3 and TRBJ2-5; D uncertain. Germline CDR1 reads LGHNA; CDR2 reads YSLEER. CDR3 size: 14 residues. V gave up 3 bases and J gave up 4 bases, with 12 bases separating them. CDR3 DNA: TGCGCCAGCAGCCACGCCTTATGGGGAGAGACCCAGTACTTC. Residues: CASSHALWGETQYF.

The V and J genes are TRBV6-1 and TRBJ2-4; perhaps D is TRBD1 or TRBD2 (5 bases each). The germline gives CDR1 MNHNS, CDR2 SASEGT. V lost 0 bases and J 0 bases, leaving 12 bases between the germline ends. CDR3 length equals 17 residues. CDR3 amino acids: CASSEAGPILAKNIQYF. In DNA, the CDR3 is TGTGCCAGCAGTGAAGCGGGACCTATTCTAGCCAAAAACATTCAGTACTTC.

About this clone: This sample also contains other DNA sequences that code for the same CDR3. The chain uses TRBV6-1 and TRBJ2-7; 8 bases line up with TRBD2. CDR3 length: 15 residues. Germline-derived CDR1 and CDR2 are MNHNS and SASEGT. V gave up 2 bases and J gave up 7 bases; unmatched junction bases: 10. Here the CDR3 reads CASSETSGRAWEQYF. Written as DNA, the CDR3 is TGTGCCAGCAGTGAAACTAGCGGCCGGGCCTGGGAGCAGTACTTC.

In DNA form, the CDR3 reads TGTGCCAGCAGCGTGGGGGTCAGCCTCTACGAGCAGTACTTC. Protein product: CASSVGVSLYEQYF. The chain has TRBV5-6 and TRBJ2-7; either TRBD1 or TRBD2 may fit D (5 bases each). Deletions cut 4 bases from V and 3 bases from J, with 14 bases between. The CDR3 has 14 residues. CDR1 is SGHDT and CDR2 is YYEEEE in the germline V gene. The whole variable domain, filled in from reference TRBV5-6 and TRBJ2-7, reads DAGVTQSPTHLIKTRGQQVTLRCSPKSGHDTVSWYQQALGQGPQFIFQYYEEEERQRGNFPDRFSGHQFPNYSSELNVNALLLGDSALYLCASSVGVSLYEQYFGPGTRLTVT.

V usage is TRBV7-9 and J usage is TRBJ2-7; perhaps TRBD2 as D (5 bases). The CDR3 has 13 residues. The germline V gene encodes CDR1 SEHNR and CDR2 FQNEAQ (reference sequence). Between the trimmed V and J ends, which lost 1 base and 7 bases, there was a span of 11 bases. The CDR3 bases are TGTGCCAGCAGCTTAGGGTTGCGGGTTGAGCAGTACTTC. Protein product: CASSLGLRVEQYF.

This sequence joins TRBV27 and TRBJ2-7; D ambiguous. From germline, CDR1 is MNHEY and CDR2 SMNVEV (reference sequence). This CDR3 is built from 13 residues. With 8 bases removed from V and 0 bases from J, the gap between germline ends came to 11 bases. The chain's CDR3 is CASGVRSSYEQYF. The CDR3, as DNA: TGTGCCAGCGGGGTCCGAAGCTCCTACGAGCAGTACTTC.

The rearrangement joins TRBV6-1 to TRBJ2-7; 7 bases are shared with TRBD1. Per the germline V gene, CDR1 is MNHNS and CDR2 is SASEGT. With 4 bases clipped from V and 2 bases from J, the junction kept 5 bases outside the gene matches. This CDR3 contains 14 residues. The CDR3 nucleotides read TGTGCCAGCAGTGCGCCGACAGGGCCCTACGAGCAGTACTTC. This codes for CASSAPTGPYEQYF.

The V and J genes are TRBV7-3 and TRBJ2-7; TRBD2 is a possible D gene (6 bases). CDR3 length: 14 residues. Trimming removed 4 bases at V and 2 bases at J, with 12 bases between. The germline V gene has CDR1 SGHTA and CDR2 FQGTGA. CDR3 in amino acids: CASSSHPGAYEQYF. CDR3 DNA: TGTGCCAGCAGCTCCCATCCGGGAGCCTACGAGCAGTACTTC.

This clone was found once. This sequence joins TRBV5-1 and TRBJ2-3, with 12 bases lining up with TRBD2. Per germline, CDR1 SGHRS and CDR2 YFSETQ. V lost 6 bases, J lost 4 bases, and 9 bases stayed unmatched. The length of the CDR3 is 16 residues. CDR3 sequence reads: CASTMTSGSFADTQYF. DNA of the CDR3: TGCGCCAGCACCATGACTAGCGGGAGCTTTGCAGATACGCAGTATTTT.

V is TRBV7-8 and J is TRBJ1-5, with a possible D match to TRBD1 (5 bases). There are 16 residues in the CDR3. Trimming stripped 5 bases from V and 0 bases from J, with 14 bases between. Per the germline V gene, CDR1 is SGHVS and CDR2 is FQNEAQ. CDR3 protein: CASSDQDIYSNQPQHF. Here the CDR3 DNA reads TGTGCCAGCAGCGACCAGGACATTTATAGCAATCAGCCCCAGCATTTT.

CDR3 bases: TGTGCCACCAGCGAACGGGAACGGTCCTACGAGCAGTACTTC. It codes for CATSERERSYEQYF. V gene TRBV15 combines with J gene TRBJ2-7, with a tentative D call TRBD2 (5 bases). Deletions cut 5 bases from V and 1 base from J, with 12 bases between. Per germline, CDR1 LNHNV and CDR2 YYDKDF (reference sequence). The CDR3 contains 14 residues.

V and J are TRBV6-5 and TRBJ1-1; D is uncertain. From germline, CDR1 is MNHEY and CDR2 SVGAGI. The CDR3 spans 14 residues. V was shortened by 2 bases and J by 1 base, with 8 bases between the two germline ends. The CDR3: CASSYDPPNTEAFF. CDR3 sequence (DNA): TGTGCCAGCAGTTACGATCCTCCGAACACTGAAGCTTTCTTT.

The CDR3 coding sequence is TGCAGCGTTACCACAGATACGCAGTATTTT. It codes for CSVTTDTQYF. V is TRBV29-1 and J is TRBJ2-3; D call uncertain. The CDR3 loop spans 10 amino acids. The germline V gene has CDR1 SQVTM and CDR2 ANQGSEA. The V gene lost 5 bases and the J gene lost 2 bases, with 2 bases spanning the gap.

V and J are TRBV6-5 and TRBJ2-1; 8 bases align to TRBD2. The junction had 3 bases not matched to a gene; V was cut back by 4 bases and J by 10 bases. Germline V gene sequence: CDR1 MNHEY, CDR2 SVGAGI. The CDR3 totals 12 residues. In nucleotides, the CDR3 is TGTGCCAGCAGTTTAGCGGGGAAGGAGCAGTTCTTC. Translated: CASSLAGKEQFF.

The chain recombines TRBV2 with TRBJ2-3, with 7 nucleotides matching TRBD1. Trimming removed 5 bases from V and 4 bases from J; junction bases left unmatched: 6. The germline V gene has CDR1 SNHLY and CDR2 FYNNEI. This CDR3 is 14 amino acids long. Written as DNA, the CDR3 is TGTGCCAGCAGTATCGACAGGGACGCAGATACGCAGTATTTT. Amino acid sequence: CASSIDRDADTQYF.

The J gene is TRBJ2-7, the V gene TRBV7-7; TRBD2 is a possible D gene (5 bases). This CDR3 comprises 13 residues. The germline CDR1 and CDR2 sequences are SSHAT and FNYEAQ (reference sequence). The V gene lost 4 bases and the J gene lost 4 bases, with 11 bases spanning the gap. The CDR3 region is CASSSGRTYEQYF. In DNA, the CDR3 is TGTGCCAGCAGCTCCGGACGGACTTACGAGCAGTACTTC.

The J gene is TRBJ2-2, the V gene TRBV28; tentatively, D is TRBD1 (6 bases). CDR3 length: 14 residues. Trimming shortened V by 6 bases and J by 4 bases, and 12 bases separated the two germline ends. Germline V gives CDR1 MDHEN, CDR2 SYDVKM. The CDR3 bases are TGTGCCAGCAGATACAGGGTATCCACCGGGGAGCTGTTTTTT. Amino acids: CASRYRVSTGELFF.

This rearrangement joins TRBV2 to TRBJ1-2; TRBD1 matches 9 bases. The V segment lost 10 bases and the J segment 7 bases; nucleotides outside the gene matches: 16. The CDR3 length is 15 residues. Germline-derived CDR1 and CDR2 are SNHLY and FYNNEI. The CDR3 DNA reads as TGTGCCACCCTGTTAGCGGGACAGGGTACCGGTGGCTACACCTTC. Protein product: CATLLAGQGTGGYTF.

Comment on this clone: Other DNA sequences in the sample encode the same CDR3. The rearrangement uses TRBV15 and TRBJ2-1; TRBD1 matches at 9 bases. Looked up from germline, CDR1 is LNHNV and CDR2 is YYDKDF (reference sequence). This CDR3 is built from 13 residues. With 3 bases clipped from V and 6 bases from J, the junction kept 0 bases outside the gene matches. CDR3 in DNA: TGTGCCACCAGCAGGGACAGGGGCAATGAGCAGTTCTTC. This translates into CATSRDRGNEQFF.

This chain links TRBV7-9 with TRBJ2-7; 8 positions match TRBD1. The CDR3 contains 15 residues. The V and J ends lost 6 bases and 2 bases, in that order; junction bases with no gene match: 9. From germline, CDR1 is SEHNR and CDR2 FQNEAQ (reference sequence). The CDR3: CASSRTGQVTYEQYF. The CDR3 region has the DNA TGTGCCAGCAGTCGAACGGGACAGGTGACCTACGAGCAGTACTTC.